The 18 T cell receptor beta chains given below trace back to one sample, sequenced in a study of metastatic and nonmetastatic thyroid tumors. TCRdb re-called the PCR reads via MiXCR. In the table there are approximately 16,000 clones, 29% of which are singletons. All patients were untreated before thyroid surgery. The sample consisted of tumor tissue. The receptors come from a male donor with papillary thyroid cancer or a benign thyroid nodule (not recorded which). Some clones in this sample may be carry-over from other donors' samples.

This clone is medium-sized. This chain connects TRBV28 to TRBJ1-1, with unresolved D. Looked up from germline, CDR1 is MDHEN and CDR2 is SYDVKM. The CDR3 has 13 residues. The V and J ends lost 2 bases and 1 base respectively, with 5 bases between them. CDR3 amino acids: CASSLGQNTEAFF. The CDR3 DNA reads as TGTGCCAGCAGTTTAGGCCAGAACACTGAAGCTTTCTTT.

This clone was detected many times. CDR3 sequence (DNA): TGCAGTGCTAGTCCCGGGATTTACAATGAGCAGTTCTTC. Translated, it gives CSASPGIYNEQFF. The chain combines TRBV20-1 with TRBJ2-1; a weak D match, TRBD2 (5 bases). V was trimmed by 3 bases and J by 4 bases, leaving 10 bases between them. Germline-derived CDR1 and CDR2 are DFQATT and SNEGSKA (reference sequence). The CDR3 length is 13 residues.

This clone was observed a few times. V and J are TRBV7-9 and TRBJ1-6; D gene ambiguous. Trimming shortened V by 4 bases and J by 6 bases, and 7 bases separated the two germline ends. Germline CDR1 SEHNR, CDR2 FQNEAQ (reference sequence). The CDR3 length is 13 residues. CDR3 coding DNA: TGTGCCAGCAGCTCCGGACCTAATTCACCCCTCCACTTT. It yields the protein CASSSGPNSPLHF.

The genes are TRBV28 and TRBJ2-7, with D unclear. This CDR3 region has 15 residues. Germline lookup yields CDR1 MDHEN and CDR2 SYDVKM. The germline V and J ends were trimmed by 1 base and 3 bases, with 13 bases remaining between them. This CDR3 is CASSLFRMEDYEQYF. In DNA, the CDR3 is TGTGCCAGCAGTTTATTCCGGATGGAAGACTACGAGCAGTACTTC.

This clone appeared a few times. The J gene is TRBJ1-5, the V gene TRBV2, with D possibly being TRBD1 (5 bases). Trimming pared 2 bases from V and 13 bases from J, leaving 12 bases between. This CDR3 comprises 12 residues. Germline V CDR1 and CDR2: SNHLY, FYNNEI. The CDR3 coding sequence is TGTGCCAGCAGTGAAATGGACACCGAGCAGCATTTT. Residues: CASSEMDTEQHF.

The chain employs TRBV6-1 and TRBJ2-7; weak D call: TRBD1 (5 bases). The germline V and J ends were trimmed by 6 bases and 0 bases, with 12 bases remaining between them. In germline, CDR1 is MNHNS, CDR2 SASEGT. This CDR3 comprises 14 residues. The CDR3 bases are TGTGCCAGCAGGCTCAGGGTGAGCTCCTACGAGCAGTACTTC. This gives the protein CASRLRVSSYEQYF.

This clone was seen repeatedly, ten times or more. The chain employs TRBV24-1 and TRBJ2-5, with TRBD1 as a possible D gene (5 bases). V was shortened by 4 bases and J by 1 base, with 9 bases between the two germline ends. Germline CDR1 and CDR2: KGHDR and SFDVKD. CDR3 size: 14 residues. CDR3: CATSEDSFQETQYF. The CDR3 nucleotides read TGTGCCACCAGTGAAGACAGTTTCCAAGAGACCCAGTACTTC.

This clone has only one observation. One base away lies a much larger clone, so this may be a sequencing read error. The genes are TRBV5-4 and TRBJ2-5; D gene unclear. V lost 9 bases and J lost 2, with 11 bases in between. Germline-derived CDR1 and CDR2 are SGHNT and YYREEE (reference sequence). This CDR3 comprises 12 residues. The CDR3 spells CATLTGQETQYF. As DNA, the CDR3 is TGTGCCACCCTGACCGGACAAGAGACCCAGTACTTC.

This clone has just a few counts. This rearrangement joins TRBV28 to TRBJ2-7, with D perhaps TRBD1 (5 bases). V was cut by 5 bases and J by 4 bases, with 9 bases left in between. The CDR3 runs to 12 residues. The germline V gene encodes CDR1 MDHEN and CDR2 SYDVKM. The CDR3: CASSETDYEQYF. CDR3 bases: TGTGCCAGCAGTGAGACAGATTACGAGCAGTACTTC.

The genes are TRBV7-9 and TRBJ1-1; D unclear. Germline V CDR1 and CDR2: SEHNR, FQNEAQ (reference sequence). This CDR3 is 14 amino acids long. V gave up 4 bases and J gave up 4 bases, with 13 bases separating them. The CDR3 region has the DNA TGTGCCAGCAGCTCCCCAGAGGTTGGCACTGAAGCTTTCTTT. It specifies CASSSPEVGTEAFF.

J is TRBJ1-5 and V is TRBV6-1, with a tentative D call TRBD1 (5 bases). V was shortened by 4 bases and J by 3 bases, with 10 bases between the two germline ends. The length of the CDR3 is 14 residues. The germline CDR1 and CDR2 sequences are MNHNS and SASEGT. CDR3 amino acids: CASSGQGSNQPQHF. CDR3 DNA sequence: TGTGCCAGCAGTGGGCAGGGTTCCAATCAGCCCCAGCATTTT.

The V call is TRBV18, the J call TRBJ2-7; D unresolved. The CDR3 contains 14 residues. The V and J ends lost 4 bases and 2 bases respectively, with 12 bases between them. Germline V gene sequence: CDR1 KGHSH, CDR2 LQKENI. The CDR3 spells CASSLTDATYEQYF. The DNA of the CDR3 is TGTGCCAGCTCACTAACGGACGCTACCTACGAGCAGTACTTC.

On this clone: Given a much more abundant clone one base away, this may be a read error. The chain carries TRBV29-1 and TRBJ2-1, with D tentatively TRBD2 (6 bases). This CDR3 comprises 15 residues. V gave up 4 bases and J gave up 1 base, with 14 bases separating them. Per the germline V gene, CDR1 is SQVTM and CDR2 is ANQGSEA. The CDR3 DNA sequence: TGCAGCGTTGCGGCTCCGCGGGATTCCTACAATGAGCAGTTCTTC. It specifies CSVAAPRDSYNEQFF.

By proportion, this clone is medium-sized. The rearrangement uses TRBV11-2 and TRBJ2-6, with D unclear. The germline gives CDR1 SGHAT, CDR2 FQNNGV. This CDR3 comprises 15 residues. V was clipped by 1 base and J by 2 bases, with 6 bases between them. CDR3 sequence (DNA): TGTGCCAGCAGCTTAGTAGGAGCTGGGGCCAACGTCCTGACTTTC. As protein: CASSLVGAGANVLTF.

This clone has just a few counts. The chain employs TRBV28 and TRBJ2-7; the D gene is possibly TRBD2 (5 bases). Trimming pared 2 bases from V and 3 bases from J, leaving 8 bases between. Germline values: CDR1 MDHEN, CDR2 SYDVKM. The CDR3 consists of 13 residues. This CDR3 is CASSLAGYYEQYF. CDR3 nucleotide sequence: TGTGCCAGCAGTTTAGCGGGTTACTACGAGCAGTACTTC.

This clone has a count of ten or more. This rearrangement joins TRBV29-1 to TRBJ2-3; no clear D gene. From germline, CDR1 is SQVTM and CDR2 ANQGSEA. This CDR3 contains 13 residues. V was cut by 8 bases and J by 4 bases, with 16 bases left in between. In DNA form, the CDR3 reads TGCAGCTCACCGGACCCGGGCCCAGATACGCAGTATTTT. Protein sequence: CSSPDPGPDTQYF.

This clone was seen a single time. V and J are TRBV20-1 and TRBJ2-7, with 8 positions matching TRBD2. V shed 0 bases, J shed 7 bases, and the junction held 11 bases outside the gene matches. The CDR3 contains 15 residues. Looked up from germline, CDR1 is DFQATT and CDR2 is SNEGSKA (reference sequence). The CDR3 loop is CSARDIQRESREQYF. The CDR3 region has the DNA TGCAGTGCTAGAGATATCCAGCGGGAGTCCCGGGAGCAGTACTTC.

This clone was observed many times. V and J are TRBV9 and TRBJ2-3; 14 bases fit TRBD2. J gave up 7 bases and V 4 bases, and 11 bases lay outside the gene matches. The CDR3 is 17 residues long. Germline-derived CDR1 and CDR2 are SGDLS and YYNGEE. The CDR3 spells CASSPGTSGRVSYTQYF. CDR3 sequence (DNA): TGTGCCAGCAGCCCGGGGACTAGCGGGAGAGTTTCATATACGCAGTATTTT.